This T cell receptor beta chain derives from a study of neoadjuvant anti-PD-1 for oral cavity cancer. Study context: Patients mostly received three to four biweekly nivolumab doses at 3 mg/kg before surgery.

Six replicates per PBMC sample, mostly from approximately 0.45 ug of genomic DNA. Produced via immunoSEQ multiplex PCR; TCRdb's table is partial and in-frame only. The sample carries around 60,000 clones, around 80% recorded once. Details on this clone: The antigen is not known.

Findings and limits, study-wide: Each response group had just a few patients in TCR analyses.

The V and J ends lost 4 bases and 6 bases, in that order; junction bases with no gene match: 5. CDR1 and CDR2 from the germline V gene are SGHRS and YFSETQ. The CDR3 sequence is 14 residues long. This sequence was found in a person between 35 and 79 years old with oral cavity squamous cell carcinoma. The chain combines TRBV5-1 with TRBJ1-3; 9 bases are a match to TRBD1. The material was PBMCs, obtained before nivolumab (anti-PD-1) treatment. In DNA form, the CDR3 reads TGCGCCAGCAGCACGGACAGGGGCTCAAACACCATATATTTT. It translates to CASSTDRGSNTIYF.